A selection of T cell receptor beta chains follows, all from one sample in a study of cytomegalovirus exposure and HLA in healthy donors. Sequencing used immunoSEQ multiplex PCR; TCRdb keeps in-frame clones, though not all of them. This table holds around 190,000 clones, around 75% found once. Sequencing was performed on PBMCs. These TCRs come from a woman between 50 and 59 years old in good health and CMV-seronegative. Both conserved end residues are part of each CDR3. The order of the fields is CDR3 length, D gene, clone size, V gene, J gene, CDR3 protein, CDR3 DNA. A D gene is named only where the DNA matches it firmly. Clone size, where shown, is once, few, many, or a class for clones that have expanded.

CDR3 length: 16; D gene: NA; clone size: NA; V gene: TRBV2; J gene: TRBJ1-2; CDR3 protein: CASSEGQKDTNYGYTF; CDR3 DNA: TGTGCCAGCAGTGAAGGGCAGAAAGATACTAACTATGGCTACACCTTC
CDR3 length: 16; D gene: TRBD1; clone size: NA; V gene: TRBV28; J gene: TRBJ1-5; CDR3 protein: CASSLGTGGGNQPQHF; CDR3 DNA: TGTGCCAGCAGTCTAGGGACAGGGGGAGGGAATCAGCCCCAGCATTTT
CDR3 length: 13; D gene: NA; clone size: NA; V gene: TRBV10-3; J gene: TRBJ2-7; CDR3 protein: CAISEGSSYEQYF; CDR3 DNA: TGTGCCATCAGTGAGGGGAGCTCCTACGAGCAGTACTTC
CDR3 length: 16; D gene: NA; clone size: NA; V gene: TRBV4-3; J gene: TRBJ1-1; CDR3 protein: CASSQDGAYTVSEAFF; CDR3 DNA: TGCGCCAGCAGCCAAGATGGGGCATACACTGTCAGTGAAGCTTTCTTT
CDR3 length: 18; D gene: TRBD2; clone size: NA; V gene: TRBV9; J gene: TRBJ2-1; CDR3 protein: CASSEGLAGDSSYNEQFF; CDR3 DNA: TGTGCCAGCAGCGAGGGGCTAGCGGGGGATAGCTCCTACAATGAGCAGTTCTTC
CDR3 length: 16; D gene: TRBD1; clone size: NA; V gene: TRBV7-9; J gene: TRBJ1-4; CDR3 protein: CASSPGVQGAREKLFF; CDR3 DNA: TGTGCCAGCAGCCCAGGGGTGCAGGGGGCGAGGGAAAAACTGTTTTTT
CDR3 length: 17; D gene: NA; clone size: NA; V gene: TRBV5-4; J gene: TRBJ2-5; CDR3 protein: CASSSTRGGASQETQYF; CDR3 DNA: TGTGCCAGCAGCTCCACACGGGGCGGGGCTTCCCAAGAGACCCAGTACTTC
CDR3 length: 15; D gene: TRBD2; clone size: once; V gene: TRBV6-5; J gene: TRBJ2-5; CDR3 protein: CASSQGLAGGETQYF; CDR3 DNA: TGTGCCAGCAGTCAGGGACTAGCGGGAGGAGAGACCCAGTACTTC
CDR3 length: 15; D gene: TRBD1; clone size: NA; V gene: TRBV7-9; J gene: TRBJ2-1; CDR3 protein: CASSARQGQFNEQFF; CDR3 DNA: TGTGCCAGCAGCGCTAGACAGGGGCAATTCAATGAGCAGTTCTTC
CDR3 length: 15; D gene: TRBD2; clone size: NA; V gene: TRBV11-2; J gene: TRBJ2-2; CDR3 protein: CASSSREVNTGELFF; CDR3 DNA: TGTGCCAGCAGCTCCCGGGAGGTAAACACCGGGGAGCTGTTTTTT
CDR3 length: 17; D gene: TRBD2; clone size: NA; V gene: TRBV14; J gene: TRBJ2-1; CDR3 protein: CASSRGPREAMYNEQFF; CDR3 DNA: TGTGCCAGCAGCCGGGGGCCGCGGGAGGCAATGTACAATGAGCAGTTCTTC
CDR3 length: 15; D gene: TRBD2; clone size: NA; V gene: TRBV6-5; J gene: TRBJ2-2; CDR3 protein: CASSTGLLNTGELFF; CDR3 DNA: TGTGCCAGCAGTACGGGACTACTAAACACCGGGGAGCTGTTTTTT
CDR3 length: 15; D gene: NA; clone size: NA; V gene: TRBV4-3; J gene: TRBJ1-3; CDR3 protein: CASSQGGGSGNTIYF; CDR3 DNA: TGCGCCAGCAGCCAAGGGGGCGGATCTGGAAACACCATATATTTT
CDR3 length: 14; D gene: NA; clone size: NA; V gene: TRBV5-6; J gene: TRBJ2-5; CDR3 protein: CASSSGGAGETQYF; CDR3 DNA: TGTGCCAGCAGCTCTGGTGGGGCGGGGGAGACCCAGTACTTC
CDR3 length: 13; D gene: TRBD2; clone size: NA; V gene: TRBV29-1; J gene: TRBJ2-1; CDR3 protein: CSVEAGGYNEQFF; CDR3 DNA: TGCAGCGTTGAAGCGGGGGGGTACAATGAGCAGTTCTTC
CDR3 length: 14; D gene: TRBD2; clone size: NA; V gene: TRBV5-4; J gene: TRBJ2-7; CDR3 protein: CASSSWQPGGEQYF; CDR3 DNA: TGTGCCAGCAGCTCGTGGCAGCCCGGGGGGGAGCAGTACTTC
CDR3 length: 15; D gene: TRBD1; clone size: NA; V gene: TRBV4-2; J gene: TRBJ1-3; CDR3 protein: CASSLDRVSGNTIYF; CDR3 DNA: TGTGCCAGCAGCCTAGACAGGGTTTCTGGAAACACCATATATTTT
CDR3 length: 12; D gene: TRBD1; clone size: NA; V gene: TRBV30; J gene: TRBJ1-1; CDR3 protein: CAWRQGAGEAFF; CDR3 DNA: TGTGCCTGGAGACAGGGGGCAGGGGAAGCTTTCTTT
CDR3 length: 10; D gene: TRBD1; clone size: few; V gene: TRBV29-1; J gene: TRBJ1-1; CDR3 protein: CSVGGQGAFF; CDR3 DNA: TGCAGCGTTGGGGGACAGGGAGCTTTCTTT
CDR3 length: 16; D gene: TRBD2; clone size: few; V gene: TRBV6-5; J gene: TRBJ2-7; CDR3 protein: CASSYSPGLGRREQYF; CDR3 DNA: TGTGCCAGCAGTTACTCACCGGGACTAGGCCGTCGCGAGCAGTACTTC
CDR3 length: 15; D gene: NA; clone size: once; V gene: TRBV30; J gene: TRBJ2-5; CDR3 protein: CAWSPGDTSQETQYF; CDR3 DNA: TGTGCCTGGAGCCCCGGGGACACGAGCCAAGAGACCCAGTACTTC
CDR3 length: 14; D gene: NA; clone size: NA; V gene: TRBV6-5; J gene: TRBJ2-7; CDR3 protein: CASSYKTGGYEQYF; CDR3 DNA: TGTGCCAGCAGTTACAAGACCGGCGGTTACGAGCAGTACTTC
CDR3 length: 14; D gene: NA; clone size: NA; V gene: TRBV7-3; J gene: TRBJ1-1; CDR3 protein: CASSFRGGSTEAFF; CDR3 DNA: TGTGCCAGCAGCTTCCGGGGGGGTAGCACTGAAGCTTTCTTT
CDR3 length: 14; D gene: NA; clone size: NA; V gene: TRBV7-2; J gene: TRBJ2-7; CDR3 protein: CASSLEGGSYEQYF; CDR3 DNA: TGTGCCAGCAGCTTGGAGGGCGGATCCTACGAGCAGTACTTC
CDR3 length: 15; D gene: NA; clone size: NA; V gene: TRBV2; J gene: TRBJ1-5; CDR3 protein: CASSRQPAVGEPQHF; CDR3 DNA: TGTGCCAGCAGTCGACAGCCGGCCGTAGGCGAGCCCCAGCATTTT
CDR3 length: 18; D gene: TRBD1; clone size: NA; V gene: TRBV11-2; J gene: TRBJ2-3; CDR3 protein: CASSRNIPGQGYTDTQYF; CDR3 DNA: TGTGCCAGCAGCCGAAATATCCCGGGACAGGGCTACACAGATACGCAGTATTTT
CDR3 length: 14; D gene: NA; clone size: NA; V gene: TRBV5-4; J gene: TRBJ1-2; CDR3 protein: CASSLAGGIYGYTF; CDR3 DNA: TGTGCCAGCAGCTTGGCTGGCGGAATCTATGGCTACACCTTC
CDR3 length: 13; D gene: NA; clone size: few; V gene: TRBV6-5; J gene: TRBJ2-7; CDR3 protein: CASSEQGLYEQYF; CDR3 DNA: TGTGCCAGCAGTGAACAGGGTCTCTACGAGCAGTACTTC
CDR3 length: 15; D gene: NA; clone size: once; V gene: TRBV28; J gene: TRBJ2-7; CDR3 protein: CASRFQEGTSYEQYF; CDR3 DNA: TGTGCCAGCAGGTTTCAGGAGGGCACATCCTACGAGCAGTACTTC
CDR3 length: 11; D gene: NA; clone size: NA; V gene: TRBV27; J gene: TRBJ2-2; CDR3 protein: CASSSFGELFF; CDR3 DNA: TGTGCCAGCAGTTCATTCGGGGAGCTGTTTTTT
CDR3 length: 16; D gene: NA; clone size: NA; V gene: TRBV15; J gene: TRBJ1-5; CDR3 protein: CATSRDLVGGTQPQHF; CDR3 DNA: TGTGCCACCAGCAGAGATTTGGTGGGGGGGACTCAGCCCCAGCATTTT
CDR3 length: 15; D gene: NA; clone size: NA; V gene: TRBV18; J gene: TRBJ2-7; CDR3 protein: CASSPQGPSAYEQYF; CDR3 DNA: TGTGCCAGCTCACCCCAGGGTCCCTCAGCCTACGAGCAGTACTTC
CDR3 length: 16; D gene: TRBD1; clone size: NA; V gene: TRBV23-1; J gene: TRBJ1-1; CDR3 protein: CASSQDRESRNTEAFF; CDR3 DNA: TGCGCCAGCAGCCAAGACAGGGAATCTCGGAACACTGAAGCTTTCTTT
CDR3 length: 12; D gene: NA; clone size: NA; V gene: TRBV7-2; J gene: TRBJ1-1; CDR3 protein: CASSLQNTEAFF; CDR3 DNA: TGTGCCAGCAGCTTACAGAACACTGAAGCTTTCTTT
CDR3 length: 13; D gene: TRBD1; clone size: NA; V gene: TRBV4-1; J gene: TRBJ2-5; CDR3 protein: CASSPGTVETQYF; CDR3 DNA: TGCGCCAGCAGCCCCGGGACAGTGGAGACCCAGTACTTC
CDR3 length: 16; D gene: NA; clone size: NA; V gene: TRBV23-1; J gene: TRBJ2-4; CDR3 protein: CASSLNFLIAKNIQYF; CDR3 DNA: TGCGCCAGCAGTCTAAACTTTCTGATAGCCAAAAACATTCAGTACTTC
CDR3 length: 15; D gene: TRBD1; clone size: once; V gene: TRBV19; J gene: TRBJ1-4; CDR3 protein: CASSIGGTANEKLFF; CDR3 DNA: TGTGCCAGTAGTATAGGAGGGACAGCGAATGAAAAACTGTTTTTT
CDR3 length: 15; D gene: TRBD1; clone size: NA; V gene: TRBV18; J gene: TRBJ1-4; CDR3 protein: CASSPPGQGREKLFF; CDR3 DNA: TGTGCCAGCTCACCCCCTGGACAGGGGAGAGAAAAACTGTTTTTT
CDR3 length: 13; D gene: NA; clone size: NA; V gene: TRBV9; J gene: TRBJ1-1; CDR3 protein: CASSVGAGTEAFF; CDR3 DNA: TGTGCCAGCAGCGTCGGGGCGGGAACTGAAGCTTTCTTT
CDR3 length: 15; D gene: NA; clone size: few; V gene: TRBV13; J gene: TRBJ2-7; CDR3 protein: CASSLGLRQSYEQYF; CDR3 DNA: TGTGCCAGCAGCTTAGGCCTCAGACAGTCCTACGAGCAGTACTTC
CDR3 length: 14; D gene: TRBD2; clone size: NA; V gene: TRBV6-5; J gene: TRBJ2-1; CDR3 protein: CASSVGLAGGEQFF; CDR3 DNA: TGTGCCAGCAGTGTGGGACTAGCGGGAGGCGAGCAGTTCTTC
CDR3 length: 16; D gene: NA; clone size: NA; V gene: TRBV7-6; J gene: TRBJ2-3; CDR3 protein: CASSLGIGGGTDTQYF; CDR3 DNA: TGTGCCAGCAGCTTAGGTATCGGCGGGGGCACAGATACGCAGTATTTT
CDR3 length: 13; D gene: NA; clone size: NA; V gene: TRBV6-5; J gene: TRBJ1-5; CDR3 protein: CASSVYSNQPQHF; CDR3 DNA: TGTGCCAGCAGTGTATATAGCAATCAGCCCCAGCATTTT
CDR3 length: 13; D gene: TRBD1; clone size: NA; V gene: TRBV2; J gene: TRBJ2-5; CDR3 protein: CASGPLRTGEQYF; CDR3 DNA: TGTGCCAGCGGGCCGCTACGGACAGGGGAGCAGTACTTC
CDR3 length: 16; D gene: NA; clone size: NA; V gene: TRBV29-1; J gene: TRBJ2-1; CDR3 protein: CSVGISPLVRYNEQFF; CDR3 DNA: TGCAGCGTTGGAATTTCCCCACTAGTGCGGTACAATGAGCAGTTCTTC
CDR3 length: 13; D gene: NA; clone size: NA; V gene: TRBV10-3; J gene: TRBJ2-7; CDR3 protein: CAISDYNREEQYF; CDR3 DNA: TGTGCCATCAGTGATTACAACAGGGAAGAGCAGTACTTC
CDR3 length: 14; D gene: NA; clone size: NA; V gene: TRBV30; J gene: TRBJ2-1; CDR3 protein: CAWSRGLFYNEQFF; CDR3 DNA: TGTGCCTGGAGTCGAGGGTTGTTCTACAATGAGCAGTTCTTC
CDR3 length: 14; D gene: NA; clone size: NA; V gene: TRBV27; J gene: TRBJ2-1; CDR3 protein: CASSLSVQGNEQFF; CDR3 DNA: TGTGCCAGCAGTTTATCAGTCCAGGGCAATGAGCAGTTCTTC
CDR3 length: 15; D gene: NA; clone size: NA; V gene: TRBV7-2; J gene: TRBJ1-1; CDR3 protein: CASSPPPGPNTEAFF; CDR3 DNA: TGTGCCAGCAGCCCCCCACCAGGGCCGAACACTGAAGCTTTCTTT